The 9 T cell receptor beta chains in this list originate from one sample, sequenced in a study of identical twins. One entry per CDR3 protein results from TCRdb running MiXCR on the 5' RACE reads. Of roughly 470,000 distinct CDR3 sequences in the sample, roughly an eighth are singletons; the top ten hold approximately 0.98%. This sample was also put to use in a study of yellow fever vaccine responses in identical twins.

Sequenced input: CD4+ T cells sorted from blood. These receptors all come from a woman aged 18-29 years in good health.

The chain joins TRBV6-2 or TRBV6-3 to TRBJ2-2; TRBD1 matches 9 bases. Looked up from germline, CDR1 is MNHEY and CDR2 is SVGEGT. The CDR3 length is 16 residues. After removal of 5 bases from V and 6 bases from J, the junction contained 10 bases not matched to a gene. CDR3 DNA sequence: TGTGCCAGCAGTCGAACAGGGGGCCATATGGCCGGGGAGCTGTTTTTT. It specifies CASSRTGGHMAGELFF.

In this sample, this clonotype turned up many times. The V call is TRBV29-1, the J call TRBJ2-1; TRBD1 agrees at 11 bases. Germline CDR1 SQVTM, CDR2 ANQGSEA. The ends lost 6 bases at V and 3 bases at J; junction bases unmatched: 13. The CDR3 spans 17 residues. The CDR3: CSVEDRGRLGLYNEQFF. The CDR3, as DNA: TGCAGCGTAGAGGACAGGGGGCGGTTAGGCCTCTACAATGAGCAGTTCTTC.

This clonotype was detected only a few times. Since a much larger clone is just one base distant, this may be a read error. The J gene is TRBJ2-1, the V gene TRBV25-1, with no clear D. Germline-derived CDR1 and CDR2 are MGHDK and SYGVNS. This CDR3 region has 11 residues. The CDR3 is CASSGYTEQFF. Here the CDR3 DNA reads TGTGCCAGCAGTGGATACACTGAGCAGTTCTTC.

This clonotype has just a few counts. This rearrangement joins TRBV12-3 or TRBV12-4 to TRBJ1-4; 7 nucleotides align to TRBD1. The CDR3 runs to 14 residues. Trimming cost V 3 bases and J 7 bases; bases outside gene matches: 5. CDR3 protein: CASSLSTGVEKLFF. CDR3 sequence (DNA): TGTGCCAGCAGTTTGAGCACAGGGGTTGAAAAACTGTTTTTT.

In its sample, this clonotype was seen a few times. The V call is TRBV3-1, the J call TRBJ2-2; no clear D gene. Trimming shortened V by 4 bases and J by 4 bases, and 10 bases separated the two germline ends. The germline V gene encodes CDR1 LGHDT and CDR2 YNNKEL (reference sequence). The CDR3 loop spans 14 amino acids. CDR3 nucleotide sequence: TGTGCCAGCAGCCCCCGGGCCGGCACCGGGGAGCTGTTTTTT. Protein: CASSPRAGTGELFF.

This clonotype appeared many times. The chain recombines TRBV12-3 or TRBV12-4 with TRBJ2-5; TRBD1 agrees at 7 bases. V lost 6 bases, J lost 5 bases, and 6 bases stayed unmatched. This CDR3 spans 13 amino acids. CDR3 amino acids: CASRATGLETQYF. The CDR3 bases are TGTGCCAGCAGAGCGACAGGGTTGGAGACCCAGTACTTC.

This clonotype was counted many times. The J gene is TRBJ2-5, the V gene TRBV29-1; 9 bases map to TRBD1. CDR3 size: 15 residues. Trimming at V came to 6 bases and at J to 7 bases, leaving 15 bases not matched to a gene. Germline CDR1 and CDR2: SQVTM and ANQGSEA. The CDR3 region is CSVEPGQGVYGTQYF. In DNA form, the CDR3 reads TGCAGCGTGGAACCGGGACAGGGTGTTTATGGGACCCAGTACTTC.

This clonotype has more than one count but fewer than ten. The DNA for the CDR3 is TGCAGTGCTATTCTTCAGGGGAACACTGAAGCTTTCTTT. Its protein is CSAILQGNTEAFF. The rearrangement joins TRBV20-1 to TRBJ1-1; tentatively, D is TRBD1 (5 bases). There are 13 residues in the CDR3. The V and J ends lost 4 bases and 1 base respectively, with 10 bases between them. The V gene's germline CDR1 is DFQATT and CDR2 SNEGSKA (reference sequence).

This clonotype showed up just a few times. V and J are TRBV2 and TRBJ2-6, with D possibly being TRBD2 (6 bases). Trimming pared 7 bases from V and 1 base from J, leaving 8 bases between. The CDR3 consists of 14 residues. Germline V CDR1 and CDR2: SNHLY, FYNNEI. The CDR3: CASTGVSGANVLTF. In DNA, the CDR3 is TGTGCCAGCACGGGGGTATCTGGGGCCAACGTCCTGACTTTC.